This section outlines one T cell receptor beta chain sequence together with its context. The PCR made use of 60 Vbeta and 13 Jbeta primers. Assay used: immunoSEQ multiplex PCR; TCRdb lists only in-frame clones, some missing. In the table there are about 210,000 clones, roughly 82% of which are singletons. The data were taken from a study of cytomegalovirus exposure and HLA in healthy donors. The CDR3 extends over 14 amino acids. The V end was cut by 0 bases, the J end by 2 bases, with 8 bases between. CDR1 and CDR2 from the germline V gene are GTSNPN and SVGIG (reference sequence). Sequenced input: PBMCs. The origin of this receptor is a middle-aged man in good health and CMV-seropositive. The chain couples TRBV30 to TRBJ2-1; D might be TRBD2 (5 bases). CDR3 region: CAWSVTSPYNEQFF. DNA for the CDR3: TGTGCCTGGAGTGTAACTAGTCCCTACAATGAGCAGTTCTTC.